A selection of T cell receptor beta chains follows, all from one sample in a study of patients and donors after allogeneic stem cell transplantation. From the RT-PCR reads, TCRdb called clonotypes with MiXCR, one entry per CDR3 protein. The sample yields about 74,000 distinct CDR3 sequences, roughly 29% seen once. Specimen: blood, either unsorted or a sorted T cell fraction (not recorded which). These receptors all stem from a human donor who was either an allogeneic HSCT recipient or a stem cell or donor lymphocyte infusion donor (not recorded which). It is not recorded whose cells these are; they may come from a transplant donor. The CDR3 runs from the conserved cysteine through the conserved F or W. A D gene is named only where the DNA matches it firmly. Clone size is stated in some rows and not others, as once, few, many or a class when expanded.

d_call j_call clone_size v_call cdr3_aa cdr3_nt
- TRBJ1-2 - TRBV7-6 CASSLEREGLSGYTF TGTGCCAGCAGCTTAGAGAGGGAAGGTCTCTCTGGCTACACCTTC
- TRBJ2-7 - TRBV5-1 CASSLAPGWREQYF TGCGCCAGCAGCTTGGCGCCAGGGTGGAGGGAGCAGTACTTC
- TRBJ2-3 - TRBV20-1 CSAGVWPTDTQYF TGCAGTGCTGGCGTTTGGCCCACAGATACGCAGTATTTT
- TRBJ2-5 - TRBV5-1 CASGGRTQYF TGCGCCAGCGGTGGTCGGACCCAGTACTTC
TRBD1 TRBJ1-2 few TRBV29-1 CSASLTGEGYGYTF TGCAGCGCAAGCCTGACAGGGGAGGGATATGGCTACACCTTC
TRBD1 TRBJ2-3 - TRBV29-1 CSGEDRGTQYF TGCAGCGGGGAAGACAGGGGGACGCAGTATTTT
TRBD2 TRBJ2-7 - TRBV20-1 CSATDGGRSDYEQYF TGCAGTGCTACCGATGGCGGGAGATCGGATTACGAGCAGTACTTC
- TRBJ2-2 - TRBV5-1 CASKGSGELFF TGCGCCAGCAAGGGGTCCGGGGAGCTGTTTTTT
TRBD1 TRBJ1-5 - TRBV7-2 CASSLTGGQPQHF TGTGCCAGCAGCTTAACAGGGGGGCAGCCCCAGCATTTT
TRBD2 TRBJ2-5 - TRBV5-1 CASSEGTSGETQYF TGCGCCAGCAGCGAAGGGACTAGCGGAGAGACCCAGTACTTC
- TRBJ1-4 - TRBV27 CASSFEGSNEKLFF TGTGCCAGCAGTTTTGAAGGTTCTAATGAAAAACTGTTTTTT
- TRBJ2-3 - TRBV3-1 CASSPRASVASTDTQYF TGTGCCAGCAGCCCGCGGGCTAGCGTAGCTAGCACAGATACGCAGTATTTT
- TRBJ2-1 few TRBV12-3/TRBV12-4 CASEMGQLRNEQFF TGTGCCAGCGAGATGGGACAACTTAGAAATGAGCAGTTCTTC
- TRBJ1-4 few TRBV24-1 CATSARQNEKLFF TGTGCCACCAGTGCCAGACAGAATGAAAAACTGTTTTTT
- TRBJ1-1 - TRBV19 CASSMGPSNTEAFF TGTGCCAGTAGTATGGGGCCTTCGAACACTGAAGCTTTCTTT
- TRBJ1-2 few TRBV10-3 CAISPGEGYTF TGTGCCATCAGTCCAGGGGAAGGCTACACCTTC